Sequencing of this T cell receptor (beta chain) was carried out in a study of cytomegalovirus exposure and HLA in healthy donors. Germline V gene data show CDR1 as SGDLS and CDR2 as YYNGEE. Unmatched junction bases numbered 11, after V lost 2 bases and J lost 7 bases. This CDR3 spans 15 amino acids. The PCR had 60 Vbeta and 13 Jbeta primers. The assay was immunoSEQ multiplex PCR, and TCRdb's table has in-frame clones only and misses some. In the table there are 150,000 to 200,000 clones, 84% of which are singletons. Sequenced material: PBMCs. The rearrangement links TRBV9 to TRBJ2-7; 8 bases match TRBD1. The clonotype was recovered from a boy aged 5 to 17 in good health and CMV-seronegative. The CDR3 is CASSVGTGGSEEQYF. Written as DNA, the CDR3 is TGTGCCAGCAGCGTGGGAACAGGGGGTTCCGAAGAGCAGTACTTC.